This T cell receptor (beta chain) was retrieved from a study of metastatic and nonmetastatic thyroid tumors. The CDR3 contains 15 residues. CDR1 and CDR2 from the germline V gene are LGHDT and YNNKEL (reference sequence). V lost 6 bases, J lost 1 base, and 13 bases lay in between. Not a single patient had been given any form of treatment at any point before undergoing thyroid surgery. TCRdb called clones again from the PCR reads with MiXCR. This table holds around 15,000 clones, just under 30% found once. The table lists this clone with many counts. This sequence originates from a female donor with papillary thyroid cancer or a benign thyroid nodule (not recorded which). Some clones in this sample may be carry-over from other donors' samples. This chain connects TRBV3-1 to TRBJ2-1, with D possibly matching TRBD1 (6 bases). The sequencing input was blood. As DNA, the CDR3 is TGTGCCAGCAGTCCAGACAGGTGGTCCTACAATGAGCAGTTCTTC. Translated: CASSPDRWSYNEQFF.